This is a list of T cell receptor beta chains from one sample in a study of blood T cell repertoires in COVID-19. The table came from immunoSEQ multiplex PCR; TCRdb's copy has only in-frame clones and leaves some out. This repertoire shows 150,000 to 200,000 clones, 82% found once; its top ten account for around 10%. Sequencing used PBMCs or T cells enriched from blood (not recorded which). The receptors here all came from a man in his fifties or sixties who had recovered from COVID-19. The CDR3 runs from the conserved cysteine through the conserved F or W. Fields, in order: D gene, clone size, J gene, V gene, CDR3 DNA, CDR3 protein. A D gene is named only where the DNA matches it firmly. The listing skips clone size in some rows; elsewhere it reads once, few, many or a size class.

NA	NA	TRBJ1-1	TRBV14	TGTGCCAGCAGCCCGCTCAGCGGCCTGGAAGCTTTCTTT	CASSPLSGLEAFF
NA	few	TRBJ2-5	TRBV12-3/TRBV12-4	TGTGCCAGCAGTTTTCGTCAGGAAGAGACCCAGTACTTC	CASSFRQEETQYF
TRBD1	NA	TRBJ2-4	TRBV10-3	TGTGCCATCAGTGAGTGGGGAACAGGGGGCTTAGCCAAAAACATTCAGTACTTC	CAISEWGTGGLAKNIQYF
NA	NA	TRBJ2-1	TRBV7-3	TGTGCCAGCAGCCCCGGTGTAAATGACAATGAGCAGTTCTTC	CASSPGVNDNEQFF
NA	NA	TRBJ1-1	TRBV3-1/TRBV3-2	TGTGCCAGCAGCCATACGGGAGGCGCTGAAGCTTTCTTT	CASSHTGGAEAFF
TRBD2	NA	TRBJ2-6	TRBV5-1	TGCGCCAGCAGCTTGGGGCGGGGGGTTTCCTCTGGGGCCAACGTCCTGACTTTC	CASSLGRGVSSGANVLTF
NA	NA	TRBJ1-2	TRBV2	TGTGCCAGCAGTGAAGCGGGCGATGGCTACACCTTC	CASSEAGDGYTF
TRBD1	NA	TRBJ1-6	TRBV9	TGTGCCAGCAGCTTAGGACAGGGACTGAGTTATTCACCCCTCCACTTT	CASSLGQGLSYSPLHF
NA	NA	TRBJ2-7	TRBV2	TGTGCCAGCAGTGTTAAAGGAGGCCTCGAGCAGTACTTC	CASSVKGGLEQYF
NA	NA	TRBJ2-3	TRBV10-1	TGCGCCAGCAGTGGACCTAGCGGCACAGATACGCAGTATTTT	CASSGPSGTDTQYF
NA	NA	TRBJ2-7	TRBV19	TGTGCCAGTACAGGGTCGACCTACGAGCAGTACTTC	CASTGSTYEQYF
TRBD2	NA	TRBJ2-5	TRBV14	TGTGCCAGCAGCCCGGGACTAGCGGCTTACCAAGAGACCCAGTACTTC	CASSPGLAAYQETQYF
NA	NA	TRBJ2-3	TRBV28	TGTGCCAGCAGTTTTCCTACGCGGGGAGTCCTATCAGATACGCAGTATTTT	CASSFPTRGVLSDTQYF
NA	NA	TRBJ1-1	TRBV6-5	TGTGCCAGCAGACTGGCGGACAGGAACACTGAAGCTTTCTTT	CASRLADRNTEAFF
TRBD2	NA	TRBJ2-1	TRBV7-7	TGTGCCAGCAGCATTGGGACTAGCGGGAACAATGAGCAGTTCTTC	CASSIGTSGNNEQFF
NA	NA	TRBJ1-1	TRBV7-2	TGTGCCAGCAGCTTAGCGCTAGGGGACACTGAAGCTTTCTTT	CASSLALGDTEAFF
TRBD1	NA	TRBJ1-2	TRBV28	TGTGCCAGCAGTCCAGGGGGAGGAGTCTACACCTTC	CASSPGGGVYTF
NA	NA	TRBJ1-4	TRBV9	TGTGCCAGCGGGGCGGGGCAAACTAATGAAAAACTGTTTTTT	CASGAGQTNEKLFF
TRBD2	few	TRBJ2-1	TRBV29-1	TGCAGCGTTGTAATACTAGCGGGGGCAGATGAGCAGTTCTTC	CSVVILAGADEQFF
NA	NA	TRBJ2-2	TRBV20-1	TGCAGTGCTAGTGAGACAGCGACCGGGGAGCTGTTTTTT	CSASETATGELFF
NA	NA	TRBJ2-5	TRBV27	TGTGCCAGCAGTTTAGGTGGGGGCCCGGAGACCCAGTACTTC	CASSLGGGPETQYF
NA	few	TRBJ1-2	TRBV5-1	TGCGCCAGCAGCCTAGGGGTATCCTATGGCTACACCTTC	CASSLGVSYGYTF
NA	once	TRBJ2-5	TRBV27	TGTGCCAGCAGTTCCCCGGGTTCGGGGGACAGAGAGACCCAGTACTTC	CASSSPGSGDRETQYF
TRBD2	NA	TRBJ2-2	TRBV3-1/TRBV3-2	TGTGCCAGCAGCCTAGCGGGTACGAACACCGGGGAGCTGTTTTTT	CASSLAGTNTGELFF
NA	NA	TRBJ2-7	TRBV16	TGTGCCAGCAGCCAATCGGCTGAGGTTCACTACTCCTACGAGCAGTACTTC	CASSQSAEVHYSYEQYF
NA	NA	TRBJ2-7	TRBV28	TGTGCCAGCAGTTTAGTAGTTACCTACGAGCAGTACTTC	CASSLVVTYEQYF
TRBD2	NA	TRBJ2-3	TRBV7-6	TGTGCCAGCAGCTGGACGGCTAGCGGGAGCACAGATACGCAGTATTTT	CASSWTASGSTDTQYF
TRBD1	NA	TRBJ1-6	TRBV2	TGTGCCAGCAGTAGGGACAGGGTAATTGATTCACCCCTCCACTTT	CASSRDRVIDSPLHF
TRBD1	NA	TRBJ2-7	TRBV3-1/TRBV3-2	TGTGCCAGCAGGGGACAGGGAAGCTCCTACGAGCAGTACTTC	CASRGQGSSYEQYF
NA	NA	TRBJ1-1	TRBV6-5	TGTGCCAGCAGGGAGCCGGGTGTGAACACTGAAGCTTTCTTT	CASREPGVNTEAFF
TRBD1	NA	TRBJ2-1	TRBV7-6	TGTGCCAGCAGCTACGGACAGGGGGCCAATGAGCAGTTCTTC	CASSYGQGANEQFF
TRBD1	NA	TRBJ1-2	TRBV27	TGTGCCAGCAGTCCAGGGGGCGACTATGGCTACACCTTC	CASSPGGDYGYTF
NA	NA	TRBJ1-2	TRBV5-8	TGTGCCAGCAGCAGGACACGGGGGGCCTATGGCTACACCTTC	CASSRTRGAYGYTF
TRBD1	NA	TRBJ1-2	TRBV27	TGTGCCAGCAGTTTAAAGGGACAGGGAATCGGGAACTATGGCTACACCTTC	CASSLKGQGIGNYGYTF
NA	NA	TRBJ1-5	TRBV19	TGTGCCAGTAGTATCAGGGGTGGTCAGCCCCAGCATTTT	CASSIRGGQPQHF
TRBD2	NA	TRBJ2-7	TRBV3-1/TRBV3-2	TGTGCCAGCAGCCCCCGCGGGAGTCACGAGCAGTACTTC	CASSPRGSHEQYF
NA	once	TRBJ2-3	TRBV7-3	TGTGCCAGCAGCTTAGCGAACCTAGATACGCAGTATTTT	CASSLANLDTQYF
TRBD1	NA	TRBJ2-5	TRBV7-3	TGTGCCAGCAGCCCCACAGGGGGCGCTGAGACCCAGTACTTC	CASSPTGGAETQYF
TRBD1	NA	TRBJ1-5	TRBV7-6	TGTGCCAGCAGCACAGACGGGACAGATAATCAGCCCCAGCATTTT	CASSTDGTDNQPQHF
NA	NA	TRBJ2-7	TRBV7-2	TGTGCCAGCAGCTTAGCGGGGCGAATAACCTACGAGCAGTACTTC	CASSLAGRITYEQYF
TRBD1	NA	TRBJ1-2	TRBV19	TGTGCCAGTACTGACAGGGGGCCCCACTATGGCTACACCTTC	CASTDRGPHYGYTF
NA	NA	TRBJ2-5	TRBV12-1	TGTGCCAGCAGCTTTCCCGCGGGACTAAACCAAGAGACCCAGTACTTC	CASSFPAGLNQETQYF
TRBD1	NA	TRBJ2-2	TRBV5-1	TGCGCCAGCAGCTGGATCAGGGGGACCGGGGAGCTGTTTTTT	CASSWIRGTGELFF